Listed below are T cell receptor beta chains from one sample, sequenced in a study of vaccination and CD4 T cells after COVID-19. These TCRs are of unknown antigen specificity. TCRdb processed the PCR reads anew with MiXCR; each CDR3 protein has one entry. The data hold thousands of distinct CDR3 sequences, with around 50% observed a single time. The sample comprised CD4+ T cells from blood, cultured in vitro. The receptors shown here come from a human donor who had recovered from COVID-19. The CDR3 runs from the conserved cysteine through the conserved F or W. The D gene is left open where the match is weak. Clone size, where shown, is once, few, many, or a class for clones that have expanded.

NA	TRBD2	TRBV27	TRBJ2-2	TGTGCCAGCAGAGCCGGGACTACGAACACCGGGGAGCTGTTTTTT	CASRAGTTNTGELFF
NA	NA	TRBV6-5	TRBJ1-1	TGTGCCAGCAGTTACATTCGCAGGGGGAACACTGAAGCTTTCTTT	CASSYIRRGNTEAFF
few	NA	TRBV19	TRBJ1-2	TGTGCCAGTAAGGGGGACGTGGCGGGCTACACCTTC	CASKGDVAGYTF
NA	TRBD2	TRBV24-1	TRBJ2-3	TGTGCCACCAGTGTCGCGGGAGATTCCTTCACAGATACGCAGTATTTT	CATSVAGDSFTDTQYF
NA	NA	TRBV14	TRBJ2-4	TGTGCCAGCAGCCAAGTCGCGGGGAGTAGTAACATTCAGTACTTC	CASSQVAGSSNIQYF
NA	TRBD1	TRBV19	TRBJ2-1	TGTGCCAGTAACACAGGGGGCTGGGTTGAGCAGTTCTTC	CASNTGGWVEQFF
NA	NA	TRBV6-1	TRBJ1-1	TGTGCCAGCAGTGAAACGGGTGTGACTGAAGCTTTCTTT	CASSETGVTEAFF
few	TRBD1	TRBV12-3/TRBV12-4	TRBJ1-5	TGTGCCAGCAGTAGCCTAGACAGGGCGGGTCAGCCCCAGCATTTT	CASSSLDRAGQPQHF
few	TRBD1	TRBV2	TRBJ1-1	TGTGCCAGCAGTTCGGGACAGGGTATTACAGGGAACACTGAAGCTTTCTTT	CASSSGQGITGNTEAFF
NA	TRBD1	TRBV7-9	TRBJ1-2	TGTGCCAGCAGCTACCGGGACAGGGGAGGCTACACCTTC	CASSYRDRGGYTF
hyperexpanded	NA	TRBV7-6	TRBJ2-5	TGTGCCAGCAGCTTAGTGGGACACCGAGAAGAGACCCAGTACTTC	CASSLVGHREETQYF
NA	NA	TRBV27	TRBJ1-1	TGTGCCAGCAGTTTTATAGACCGCCGGACTGAAGCTTTCTTT	CASSFIDRRTEAFF
few	TRBD1	TRBV2	TRBJ2-2	TGTGCCAGCATAGACAGGGAGAACACCGGGGAGCTGTTTTTT	CASIDRENTGELFF
NA	NA	TRBV7-6	TRBJ2-3	TGTGCCAGCAGCTCCGACAGACGCCGGAGCACAGATACGCAGTATTTT	CASSSDRRRSTDTQYF
NA	TRBD2	TRBV19	TRBJ2-7	TGTGCCAGTAGTATGTCTAGCGGGAGTTACGAGCAGTACTTC	CASSMSSGSYEQYF
few	NA	TRBV12-3/TRBV12-4	TRBJ1-6	TGTGCCAGCAGTCGCTCCGACTCCTATAATTCACCCCTCCACTTT	CASSRSDSYNSPLHF
medium-sized	NA	TRBV6-1	TRBJ2-2	TGTGCCAGCAGTCCCAGAGGAGCGTTGATTGGCGGGGAGCTGTTTTTT	CASSPRGALIGGELFF
few	TRBD1	TRBV20-1	TRBJ1-5	TGCAGTGCTAGAGGACGGACAGGGGGCCATCAGCCCCAGCATTTT	CSARGRTGGHQPQHF
NA	NA	TRBV12-5	TRBJ2-3	TGTGCTAGTGTAGGCAGCACAGATACGCAGTATTTT	CASVGSTDTQYF
once	TRBD2	TRBV11-2	TRBJ2-1	TGTGCCAGCAGCTCCGACGGGACTAGCGGGAAGGTAGAGTTCTTC	CASSSDGTSGKVEFF
NA	TRBD2	TRBV5-1	TRBJ2-3	TGCGCCAGCGCCGGGACTAGCGGGATCAGAGATACGCAGTATTTT	CASAGTSGIRDTQYF
NA	NA	TRBV20-1	TRBJ2-7	TGCAGTGCTAGAGAGGCAGGCTGGACAGATATCGAGCAGTACTTC	CSAREAGWTDIEQYF
NA	TRBD1	TRBV19	TRBJ2-3	TGTGCCTCCCGGGACAGGGGCACAGATACGCAGTATTTT	CASRDRGTDTQYF
NA	NA	TRBV7-9	TRBJ2-3	TGTGCCAGCAGCCCCCTCTTCACGGGGCGCACTAGCACAGATACGCAGTATTTT	CASSPLFTGRTSTDTQYF
NA	TRBD1	TRBV20-1	TRBJ2-1	TGCAGTGCTAACACCGACAGGGGATCCAATGAGCAGTTCTTC	CSANTDRGSNEQFF
medium-sized	NA	TRBV7-6	TRBJ1-1	TGTGCCAGCAGCTCGGACAGTAACACTGAAGCTTTCTTT	CASSSDSNTEAFF
few	NA	TRBV11-3	TRBJ2-5	TGTGCCAGCAGCTTAGGCGGGACATACCAAGAGACCCAGTACTTC	CASSLGGTYQETQYF
NA	NA	TRBV7-2	TRBJ2-3	TGTGCCAGCAGCTTACGACAGAGCACAGATACGCAGTATTTT	CASSLRQSTDTQYF
few	NA	TRBV20-1	TRBJ1-4	TGCAGTGCTAGGCAGGCTTTCTTAGGGGAAAAACTGTTTTTT	CSARQAFLGEKLFF
few	NA	TRBV6-5	TRBJ1-2	TGTGCCAGCAGTTACGCACTGGACAGCCGTGGCTACACCTTC	CASSYALDSRGYTF
NA	NA	TRBV19	TRBJ2-4	TGTGCCAGTAGTCCGAGGACCCGGGAAGGAAACATTCAGTACTTC	CASSPRTREGNIQYF
NA	TRBD1	TRBV27	TRBJ1-1	TGTGCCAGCAGTGAATACAGGGGCGGTACCCCTGAAGCTTTCTTT	CASSEYRGGTPEAFF
NA	NA	TRBV28	TRBJ2-1	TGTGCCAGCCCCGGACCGGGTGGCAATGAGCAGTTCTTC	CASPGPGGNEQFF
NA	TRBD2	TRBV11-2	TRBJ2-5	TGTGCCAGCAGCTTTTCGGGAGGTGGCCAGACCCAGTACTTC	CASSFSGGGQTQYF
NA	TRBD2	TRBV7-2	TRBJ2-1	TGTGCCAGCAGCCGGACTAGCGGATACAATGAGCAGTTCTTC	CASSRTSGYNEQFF
NA	TRBD2	TRBV7-2	TRBJ2-7	TGTGCCAGCAGCTTAGCCCTCTTAGCGGGAGGGCCCTACGAGCAGTACTTC	CASSLALLAGGPYEQYF
few	TRBD1	TRBV7-8	TRBJ1-1	TGTGCCAGCAGCCAGGACAGGCTGAACACTGAAGCTTTCTTT	CASSQDRLNTEAFF
NA	NA	TRBV20-1	TRBJ1-1	TGCAGTGCTAGAGTTCGCCAGGGGAACACTGAAGCTTTCTTT	CSARVRQGNTEAFF
few	NA	TRBV27	TRBJ1-1	TGTGCCAGCAGCATTATCGGCCCGAACACTGAAGCTTTCTTT	CASSIIGPNTEAFF
NA	NA	TRBV18	TRBJ1-6	TGTGCCAGCTCACCCAGTTGGGACGGCTATAATTCACCCCTCCACTTT	CASSPSWDGYNSPLHF
NA	TRBD2	TRBV6-5	TRBJ2-1	TGTGCCAGCAGTTACTCCCGCGGGACTAGTAGGGTCTACAATGAGCAGTTCTTC	CASSYSRGTSRVYNEQFF
NA	NA	TRBV11-3	TRBJ2-3	TGTGCCAGCAGCTTACGGTACACAGATACGCAGTATTTT	CASSLRYTDTQYF
NA	NA	TRBV12-2	TRBJ2-3	TGTGCAAGTCGCCTACGGACTAGCGGGACGGTACGGGGTGGCACAGATACGCAGTATTTT	CASRLRTSGTVRGGTDTQYF
NA	TRBD1	TRBV11-3	TRBJ2-3	TGTGCCAGCAGCTTAACAGCCGGGACAGGGGTTGTGCAGTATTTT	CASSLTAGTGVVQYF
NA	TRBD1	TRBV5-1	TRBJ1-2	TGCGCCAGCAGCTTACAGGGGGACTATGGCTACACCTTC	CASSLQGDYGYTF
NA	NA	TRBV20-1	TRBJ2-5	TGCAGTGCCACCATCCACAAGACCGGACGGCATCAAGGGACCCAGTACTTC	CSATIHKTGRHQGTQYF
NA	NA	TRBV28	TRBJ1-1	TGTGCCAGCAGTTTACATAGTGAAGCTTTCTTT	CASSLHSEAFF
NA	NA	TRBV7-2	TRBJ1-1	TGTGCCAGCAGCTCGTATTACAGGGCTGGGGAAGCTTTCTTT	CASSSYYRAGEAFF
NA	TRBD1	TRBV27	TRBJ2-7	TGTGCCAGCGGCAAGGACAGGGGGCGGTACGAGCAGTACTTC	CASGKDRGRYEQYF